These T cell receptor beta chains were read from a single sample in a study of cytomegalovirus exposure and HLA in healthy donors. The table came from immunoSEQ multiplex PCR; TCRdb's copy has only in-frame clones and leaves some out. Here the sample spans roughly 200,000 clones, just over 75% being singletons. The sample was PBMCs. These receptor sequences come from an older woman in good health and CMV-seropositive. Both conserved end residues are part of each CDR3. The D gene is left open where the match is weak. A clone size is listed for some rows: how often the clone was seen (once, few, many), or a class if it is expanded.

TRBD1,TRBJ1-2,once,TRBV30,TGTGCCTGCCCGCCGGGACAGGGGCTAGATGGCTACACCTTC,CACPPGQGLDGYTF
TRBD1,TRBJ1-1,-,TRBV18,TGTGCCAGCTCACTTCCGGGACAGATGAACACTGAAGCTTTCTTT,CASSLPGQMNTEAFF
TRBD1,TRBJ2-3,-,TRBV6-6,TGTGCCAGCAGTAGACAGGGTACAGATACGCAGTATTTT,CASSRQGTDTQYF
-,TRBJ1-2,once,TRBV7-9,TGTGCCAGCAGCTTAGGTGGAGGGGTCGACTATGGCTACACCTTC,CASSLGGGVDYGYTF
TRBD2,TRBJ2-3,-,TRBV13,TGTGCCAGCAGCTCCTCCACTAGCGCTAGCACAGATACGCAGTATTTT,CASSSSTSASTDTQYF
TRBD2,TRBJ2-2,-,TRBV4-3,TGCGCCAGCAGCCAAGCGGGCGGGGGGGGGAACACCGGGGAGCTGTTTTTT,CASSQAGGGGNTGELFF
-,TRBJ1-6,-,TRBV5-4,TGTGCCAGCAGTTTTACGGGAGGGGCCTATAATTCACCCCTCCACTTT,CASSFTGGAYNSPLHF
-,TRBJ2-3,-,TRBV18,TGTGCCAGCTCACCAATAACTGACACAGATACGCAGTATTTT,CASSPITDTDTQYF
TRBD2,TRBJ2-1,-,TRBV5-1,TGCGCCAGCAGCACGGGGACTAGCGGGGGGCTGGAGCAGTTCTTC,CASSTGTSGGLEQFF
TRBD1,TRBJ2-7,once,TRBV30,TGTGCCTGGAGTGGGGCAGGGGGCTACGAGCAGTACTTC,CAWSGAGGYEQYF
TRBD1,TRBJ1-2,-,TRBV7-2,TGTGCCAGCAGCTTCGCCGGGACAGGGACCAACTATGGCTACACCTTC,CASSFAGTGTNYGYTF
TRBD1,TRBJ2-1,-,TRBV5-4,TGTGCCAGCAGCTTACCGGGACAGATGAATGAGCAGTTCTTC,CASSLPGQMNEQFF
-,TRBJ2-7,once,TRBV18,TGTGCCAGCTCACCAAGGCCCGCGGAGCTACCAAACTTC,CASSPRPAELPNF
-,TRBJ2-1,-,TRBV9,TGTGCCAGCAGCGTAGCTGGTGGTCCGGGAGACTACCATGAGCAGTTCTTC,CASSVAGGPGDYHEQFF
TRBD1,TRBJ1-2,-,TRBV9,TGTGCCAGCAGCGTAGAGGGCAGGGGGTTTGGCTACACCTTC,CASSVEGRGFGYTF
-,TRBJ2-3,-,TRBV6-5,TGTGCCAGCAGTTACGTCGGGGGCACAGATACGCAGTATTTT,CASSYVGGTDTQYF
TRBD2,TRBJ2-2,-,TRBV19,TGTGCCAGTAGTATAGTGGGGGGGTCGGTCACCGGGGAGCTGTTTTTT,CASSIVGGSVTGELFF
-,TRBJ2-7,-,TRBV5-4,TGTGCCAGCAGCCTGGATGGGGGGAGCTTGGCGAACGAGCAGTACTTC,CASSLDGGSLANEQYF
-,TRBJ1-1,-,TRBV5-1,TGCGCCAGCAGCTTGGGCAGAAACACTGAAGCTTTCTTT,CASSLGRNTEAFF
-,TRBJ1-3,-,TRBV6-1,TGTGCCAGCAGTGAACAGTTGGGGCCGGGAAACACCATATATTTT,CASSEQLGPGNTIYF
-,TRBJ1-4,-,TRBV11-2,TGTGCCAGCAGCTTACAGGGGAATCAACTGTTTTTT,CASSLQGNQLFF
-,TRBJ1-5,-,TRBV15,TGTGCCACCAGCAGAGATCCGGGACTCAGGAATCAGCCCCAGCATTTT,CATSRDPGLRNQPQHF
TRBD1,TRBJ2-7,-,TRBV5-1,TGCGCCAGCAGCCCCTCCGGGACAGGGATATACGAGCAGTACTTC,CASSPSGTGIYEQYF
-,TRBJ2-3,-,TRBV9,TGTGCCAGCAGCACCTACACAGATACGCAGTATTTT,CASSTYTDTQYF
TRBD2,TRBJ2-7,-,TRBV6-5,TGTGCCAGCAGTGGCCCGGGACTAGCGGTGGCTTACTTC,CASSGPGLAVAYF
TRBD2,TRBJ2-2,few,TRBV6-4,TGTGCCCCATGTGATCGGGAGGGCCTGGGCACCGGGGAGCTGTTTTTT,CAPCDREGLGTGELFF
TRBD1,TRBJ1-1,-,TRBV10-3,TGTGCCATCAGTGATCGACAGGGGACGAACACTGAAGCTTTCTTT,CAISDRQGTNTEAFF
-,TRBJ1-4,few,TRBV19,TGTGCCAGTAGTACAAGGGCGGGTTATGAAAAACTGTTTTTT,CASSTRAGYEKLFF
-,TRBJ1-5,-,TRBV7-8,TGTGCCAGCAGCTGGTCGACAGGTAGCAATCAGCCCCAGCATTTT,CASSWSTGSNQPQHF
-,TRBJ2-6,-,TRBV27,TGTGCCAGCAGTTTCCAGTCGGGGGCCAACGTCCTGACTTTC,CASSFQSGANVLTF
-,TRBJ2-6,-,TRBV27,TGTGCCAGCAGTTCCACAGGCATCCGACTCTCTGGGGCCAACGTCCTGACTTTC,CASSSTGIRLSGANVLTF
TRBD1,TRBJ1-5,-,TRBV6-1,TGTGCCAGCGAAGGGGGCAGTGGCAATCAGCCCCAGCATTTT,CASEGGSGNQPQHF
-,TRBJ2-3,-,TRBV7-9,TGTGCCAGCAGCTCCGATAGCGGAAACACAGATACGCAGTATTTT,CASSSDSGNTDTQYF
-,TRBJ2-3,-,TRBV7-2,TGTGCCAGCAGCATGACAGGACCCCGCACAGATACGCAGTATTTT,CASSMTGPRTDTQYF
TRBD1,TRBJ1-4,-,TRBV5-1,TGCGCCAGCAGCTTCGGGACAGGGGGGGTTGAAAAACTGTTTTTT,CASSFGTGGVEKLFF
TRBD1,TRBJ1-4,few,TRBV28,TGTGCCAGCAGCTCCCCCGGGACAGGGGCTGAAAAACTGTTTTTT,CASSSPGTGAEKLFF
TRBD2,TRBJ2-7,-,TRBV30,TGTGCCTGGGGCCTAGCGGGGGGAAACTCCTACGAGCAGTACTTC,CAWGLAGGNSYEQYF
-,TRBJ2-5,few,TRBV2,TGTGCCAGCTCTACGGGACATTTTTTAGGGCAGTACTTC,CASSTGHFLGQYF
-,TRBJ1-1,-,TRBV10-3,TGTGCCATCAGTGAGCCCGTATCTATGGTATTCTTT,CAISEPVSMVFF
TRBD2,TRBJ2-1,few,TRBV7-3,TGTGCCAGCAGCCCCCACTCGGGACTAGCGGGGGGGCCCTACAATGAGCAGTTCTTC,CASSPHSGLAGGPYNEQFF
TRBD2,TRBJ2-7,-,TRBV5-6,TGTGCCAGCAGCTTTTGGACTAGCGGATTTCACAGCTCCTACGAGCAGTACTTC,CASSFWTSGFHSSYEQYF
TRBD2,TRBJ2-7,once,TRBV10-3,TGTGCCACCGGACTAGCGGGTGCCGTTGGGAGCGAGCAGTACTTC,CATGLAGAVGSEQYF
-,TRBJ1-6,-,TRBV30,TGTGCCTGGGCGGCGGGCCGCAATTCACCCCTCCACTTT,CAWAAGRNSPLHF
-,TRBJ1-2,once,TRBV18,TGTGCCAGCTCACCTGCTGAAGGAGCTAACTATGGCTACACCTTC,CASSPAEGANYGYTF
TRBD2,TRBJ2-5,-,TRBV6-1,TGTGCCAGCACCCAACCCGGACTAGCGGAAGAGACCCAGTACTTC,CASTQPGLAEETQYF
TRBD2,TRBJ2-5,-,TRBV5-5,TGTGCCAGCAGCCTGACTAGCGGGCAAGAGACCCAGTACTTC,CASSLTSGQETQYF